Listed below are T cell receptor beta chains from one sample, sequenced in a study of post-analysis software for immune sequencing data. MiXCR, applied by TCRdb to the PCR reads, yields one record per CDR3 protein. The table records about 460,000 distinct CDR3 sequences, roughly 46% of them present only once. Source material: blood. The receptors come from a girl aged 5 to 17 with multiple sclerosis. The CDR3 runs from the conserved cysteine through the conserved F or W. D genes are given only for firm matches. Rows give clone size only sometimes, using once, few, many, or a class for an expanded clone.

V gene,clone size,D gene,J gene,CDR3 protein,CDR3 DNA
TRBV4-1,NA,NA,TRBJ1-1,CASSQEAFTFQNTEAFF,TGCGCCAGCAGCCAAGAAGCCTTCACATTCCAGAACACTGAAGCTTTCTTT
TRBV11-2,NA,TRBD1,TRBJ1-2,CASSLSDRGLYGYTF,TGTGCCAGCAGCTTATCTGACAGGGGGCTTTATGGCTACACCTTC
TRBV10-3,NA,TRBD2,TRBJ2-1,CANSEWASGQNEQFF,TGTGCCAACAGTGAGTGGGCTAGCGGGCAGAATGAGCAGTTCTTC
TRBV28,NA,NA,TRBJ1-5,CAVQGDNQPQHF,TGTGCCGTACAGGGTGACAATCAGCCCCAGCATTTT
TRBV15,NA,NA,TRBJ2-7,CATSRTVTGTKTYEQYF,TGTGCCACCAGCAGGACGGTTACCGGGACAAAAACCTACGAGCAGTACTTC
TRBV11-2,NA,NA,TRBJ2-2,CASSLGHGSTGELFF,TGTGCCAGCAGCTTAGGTCATGGGTCAACCGGGGAGCTGTTTTTT
TRBV20-1,few,NA,TRBJ2-7,CSASEGEYEQYF,TGCAGTGCCTCTGAGGGGGAGTACGAGCAGTACTTC
TRBV12-3/TRBV12-4,once,TRBD1,TRBJ2-7,CASSGTGVNEQYF,TGTGCCAGCAGCGGGACAGGGGTGAACGAGCAGTACTTC
TRBV7-9,NA,NA,TRBJ2-1,CASRPPGTGNNEQFF,TGTGCCAGCAGACCACCGGGGACTGGTAACAATGAGCAGTTCTTC
TRBV9,NA,TRBD1,TRBJ1-5,CASSVGQGANQPQHF,TGTGCCAGCAGCGTGGGACAGGGAGCAAATCAGCCCCAGCATTTT
TRBV28,few,NA,TRBJ1-1,CASSHSLERTEAFF,TGTGCCAGCAGTCACTCGCTAGAGCGCACTGAAGCTTTCTTT
TRBV10-3,NA,NA,TRBJ1-1,CAITDGQKIEAFF,TGTGCCATCACTGACGGACAGAAAATTGAAGCTTTCTTT
TRBV10-3,few,NA,TRBJ1-6,CAIRGQNSPLHF,TGTGCCATCAGAGGACAGAATTCACCCCTCCACTTT
TRBV27,few,NA,TRBJ2-7,CASSSLDSYEQYF,TGTGCCAGCAGTTCCCTGGACAGCTACGAGCAGTACTTC
TRBV11-2,NA,NA,TRBJ1-4,CASSLVPDAGGKLFF,TGTGCCAGCAGCTTGGTCCCGGACGCGGGGGGAAAACTGTTTTTT
TRBV5-1,NA,NA,TRBJ1-6,CASSLAEYSPLHF,TGCGCCAGCAGCTTGGCCGAATATTCACCCCTCCACTTT
TRBV7-2,NA,TRBD2,TRBJ2-5,CASSPRSWASGSNEQYF,TGTGCCAGCAGCCCCCGAAGTTGGGCTAGCGGGAGCAATGAGCAGTACTTC
TRBV7-8,NA,NA,TRBJ2-1,CASSSLPIRDNEQFF,TGTGCCAGCAGCTCCCTCCCGATTAGGGACAATGAGCAGTTCTTC